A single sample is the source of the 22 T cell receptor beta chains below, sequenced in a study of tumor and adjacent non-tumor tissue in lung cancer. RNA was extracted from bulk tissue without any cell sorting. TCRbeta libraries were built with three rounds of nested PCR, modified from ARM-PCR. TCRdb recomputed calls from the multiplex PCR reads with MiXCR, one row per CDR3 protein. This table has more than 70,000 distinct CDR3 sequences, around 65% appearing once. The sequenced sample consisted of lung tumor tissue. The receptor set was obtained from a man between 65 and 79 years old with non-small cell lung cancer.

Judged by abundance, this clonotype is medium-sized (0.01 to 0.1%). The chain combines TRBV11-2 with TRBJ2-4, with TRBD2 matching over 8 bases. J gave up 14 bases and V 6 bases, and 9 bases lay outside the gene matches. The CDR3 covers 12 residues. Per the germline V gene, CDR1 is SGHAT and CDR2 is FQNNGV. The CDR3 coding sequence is TGTGCCAGCAGATATATGGACGGGGGGGAGTACTTC. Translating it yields CASRYMDGGEYF.

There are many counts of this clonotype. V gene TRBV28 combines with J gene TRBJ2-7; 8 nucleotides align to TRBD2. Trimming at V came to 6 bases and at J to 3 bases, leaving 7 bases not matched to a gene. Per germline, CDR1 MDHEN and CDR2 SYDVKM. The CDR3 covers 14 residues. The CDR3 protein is CASSTGLEFYEQYF. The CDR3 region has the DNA TGTGCCAGCAGCACGGGACTAGAATTCTACGAGCAGTACTTC.

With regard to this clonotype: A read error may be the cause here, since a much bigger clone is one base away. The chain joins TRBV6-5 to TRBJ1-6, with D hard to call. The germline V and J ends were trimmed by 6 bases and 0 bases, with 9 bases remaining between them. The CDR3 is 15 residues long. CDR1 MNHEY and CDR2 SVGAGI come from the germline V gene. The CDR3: CASRRESSYNSPLHF. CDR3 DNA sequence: TGTGCCAGCAGGAGGGAGAGCTCCTATAATTCACCCCTCCACTTT.

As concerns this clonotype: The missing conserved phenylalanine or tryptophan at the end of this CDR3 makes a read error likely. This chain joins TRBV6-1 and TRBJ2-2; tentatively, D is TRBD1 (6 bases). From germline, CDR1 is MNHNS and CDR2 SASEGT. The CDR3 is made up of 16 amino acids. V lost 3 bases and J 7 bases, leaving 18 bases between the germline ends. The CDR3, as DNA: TGTGCCAGCAGTGATTTACAGGGTTCGGACATCGGGGAGCTGTTTGTT. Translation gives CASSDLQGSDIGELFV.

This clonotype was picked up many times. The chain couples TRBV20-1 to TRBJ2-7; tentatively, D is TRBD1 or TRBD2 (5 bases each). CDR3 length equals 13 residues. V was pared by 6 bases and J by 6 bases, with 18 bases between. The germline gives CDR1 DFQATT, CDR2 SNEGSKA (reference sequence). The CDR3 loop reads CSAPGTRAGEQYF. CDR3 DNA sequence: TGCAGTGCCCCAGGGACCCGTGCCGGCGAGCAGTACTTC.

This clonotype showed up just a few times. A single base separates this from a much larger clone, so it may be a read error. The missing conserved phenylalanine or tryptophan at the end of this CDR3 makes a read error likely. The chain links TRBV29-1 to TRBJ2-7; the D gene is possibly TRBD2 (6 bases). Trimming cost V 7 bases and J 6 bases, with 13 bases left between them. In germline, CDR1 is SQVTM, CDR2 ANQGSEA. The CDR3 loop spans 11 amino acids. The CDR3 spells CSAKWGVEQYS. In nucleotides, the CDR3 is TGCAGCGCCAAATGGGGGGTCGAGCAGTACTCC.

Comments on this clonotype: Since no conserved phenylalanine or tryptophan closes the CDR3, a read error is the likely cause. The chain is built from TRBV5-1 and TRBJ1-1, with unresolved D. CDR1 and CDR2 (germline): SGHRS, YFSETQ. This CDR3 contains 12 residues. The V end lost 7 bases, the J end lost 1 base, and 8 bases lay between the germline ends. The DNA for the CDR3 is TGCGCCAGCGGATGGGGGAACACTGAAGCTTTCATT. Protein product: CASGWGNTEAFI.

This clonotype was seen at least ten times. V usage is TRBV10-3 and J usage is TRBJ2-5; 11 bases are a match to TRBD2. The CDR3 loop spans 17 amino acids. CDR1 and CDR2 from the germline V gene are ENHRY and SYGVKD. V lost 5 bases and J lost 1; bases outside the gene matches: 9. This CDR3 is CAISNQVTSGGQETQYF. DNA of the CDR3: TGTGCCATCAGTAACCAAGTAACTAGCGGGGGCCAAGAGACCCAGTACTTC.

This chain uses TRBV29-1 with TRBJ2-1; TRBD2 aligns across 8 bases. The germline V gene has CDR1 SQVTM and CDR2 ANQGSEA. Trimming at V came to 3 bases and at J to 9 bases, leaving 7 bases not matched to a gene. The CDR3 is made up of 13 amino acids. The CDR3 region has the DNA TGCAGCGTTGAGCCGGGAGGGTCGGGTGAGCAGTTCTTC. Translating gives CSVEPGGSGEQFF.

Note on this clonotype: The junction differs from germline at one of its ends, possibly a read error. The CDR3: CSSSSPRGRGGSGANPLTF. The CDR3 DNA is TGTTCCAGCAGCTCCCCGAGGGGAAGAGGGGGCTCTGGGGCCAACCCCCTGACTTTC. The genes are TRBV11-2 and TRBJ2-6, with TRBD1 matching over 7 bases. The CDR3 totals 19 residues. Germline lookup yields CDR1 SGHAT and CDR2 FQNNGV.

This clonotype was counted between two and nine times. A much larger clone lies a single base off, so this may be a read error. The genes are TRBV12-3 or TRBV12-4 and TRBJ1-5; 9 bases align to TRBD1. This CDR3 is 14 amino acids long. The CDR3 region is CTSSPTGGSQPQHF. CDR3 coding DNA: TGTACCAGCAGCCCGACAGGGGGGAGTCAGCCCCAGCATTTT.

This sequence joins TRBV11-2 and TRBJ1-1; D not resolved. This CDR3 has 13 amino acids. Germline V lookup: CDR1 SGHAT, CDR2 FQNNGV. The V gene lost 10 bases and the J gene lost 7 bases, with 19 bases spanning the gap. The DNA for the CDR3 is TGTGCCAACAGACACAGAGGCAATGATGAAGCTTTCTTT. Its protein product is CANRHRGNDEAFF.

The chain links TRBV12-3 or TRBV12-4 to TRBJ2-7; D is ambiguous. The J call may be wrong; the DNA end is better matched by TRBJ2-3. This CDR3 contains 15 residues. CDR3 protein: CASSPPPGTPYEQYF. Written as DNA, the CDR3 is TGTGCCAGCAGTCCCCCCCCAGGAACTCCCTACGAGCAGTATTTT.

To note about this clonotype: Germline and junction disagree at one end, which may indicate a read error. The CDR3 loop is CAGSVGRVIGEHLF. The CDR3 DNA reads TGTGCCGGCAGCGTCGGCAGGGTGATCGGTGAACACTTATTC. The rearrangement links TRBV11-1 to TRBJ2-1; D might be TRBD1 (5 bases). The CDR3 has 14 residues. CDR1 and CDR2 from the germline V gene are SGHAT and FQDESV (reference sequence). The full variable domain, rest sourced from reference TRBV11-1 and TRBJ2-1, is EAEVAQSPRYKITEKSQAVAFWCDPISGHATLYWYRQILGQGPELLVQFQDESVVDDSQLPKDRFSAERLKGVDSTLKIQPAELGDSAMYLCAGSVGRVIGEHLFGPGTRLTVL.

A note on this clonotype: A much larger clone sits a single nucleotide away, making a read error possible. The CDR3 DNA reads TGCAGTGCTCCCAAGCGGGGTGACTACAATAAGCAGTTCTTC. Its protein is CSAPKRGDYNKQFF. The rearrangement uses TRBV20-1 and TRBJ2-1, with 7 bases lining up with TRBD2. Germline CDR1 reads DFQATT; CDR2 reads SNEGSKA (reference sequence). This CDR3 has 14 residues.

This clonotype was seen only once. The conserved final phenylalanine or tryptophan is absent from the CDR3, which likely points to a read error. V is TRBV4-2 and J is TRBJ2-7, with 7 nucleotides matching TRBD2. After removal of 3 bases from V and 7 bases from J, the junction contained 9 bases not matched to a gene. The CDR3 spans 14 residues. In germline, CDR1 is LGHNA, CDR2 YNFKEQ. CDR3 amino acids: CASSHDSELAEQYS. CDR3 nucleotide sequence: TGTGCCAGCAGCCATGATTCTGAACTAGCGGAGCAGTACTCC.

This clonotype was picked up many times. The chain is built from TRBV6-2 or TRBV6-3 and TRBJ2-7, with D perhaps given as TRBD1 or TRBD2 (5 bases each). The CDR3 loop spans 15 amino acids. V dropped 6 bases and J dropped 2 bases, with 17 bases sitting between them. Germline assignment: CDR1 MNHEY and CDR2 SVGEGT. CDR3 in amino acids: CASRTRDGRTYEQYF. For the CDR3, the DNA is TGTGCCAGCAGGACCCGGGACGGTCGTACCTACGAGCAGTACTTC.

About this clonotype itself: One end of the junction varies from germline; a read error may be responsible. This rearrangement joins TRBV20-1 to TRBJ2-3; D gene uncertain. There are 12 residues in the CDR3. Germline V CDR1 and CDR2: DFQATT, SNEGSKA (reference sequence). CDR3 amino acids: CSLLPPTDTKYF. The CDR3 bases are TGCAGTCTCCTGCCCCCCACAGATACGAAGTATTTT.

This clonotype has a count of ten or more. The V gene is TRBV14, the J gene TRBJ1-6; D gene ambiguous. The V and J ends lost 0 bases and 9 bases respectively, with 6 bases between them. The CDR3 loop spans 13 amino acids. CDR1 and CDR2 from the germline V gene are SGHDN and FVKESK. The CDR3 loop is CASSQERFSPLHF. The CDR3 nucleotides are TGTGCCAGCAGCCAAGAGAGGTTTTCACCCCTCCACTTT.

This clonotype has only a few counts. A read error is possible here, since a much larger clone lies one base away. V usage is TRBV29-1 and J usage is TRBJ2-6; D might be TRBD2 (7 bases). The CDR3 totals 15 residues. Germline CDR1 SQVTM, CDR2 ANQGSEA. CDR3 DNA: TGCTGCGTGTCGACGGGGGGCTCTGAGGCCAACGTCCTGACTTTC. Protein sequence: CCVSTGGSEANVLTF.

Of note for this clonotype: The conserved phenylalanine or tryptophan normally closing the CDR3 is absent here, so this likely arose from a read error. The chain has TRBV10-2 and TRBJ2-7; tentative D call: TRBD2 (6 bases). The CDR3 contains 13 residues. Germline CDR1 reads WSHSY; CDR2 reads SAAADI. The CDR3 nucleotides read TGCGCTAGCAGTGTCGGGAGAGACTACGAGCAGTACTAC. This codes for CASSVGRDYEQYY.

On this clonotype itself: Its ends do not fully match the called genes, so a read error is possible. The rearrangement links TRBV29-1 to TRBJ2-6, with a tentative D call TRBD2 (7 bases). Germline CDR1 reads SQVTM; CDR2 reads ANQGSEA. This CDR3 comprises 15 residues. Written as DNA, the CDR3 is TGCAGCGTGTCGACGGGGGGCTCTGGAGCCAAGGTCCTGAGTTTC. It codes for CSVSTGGSGAKVLSF. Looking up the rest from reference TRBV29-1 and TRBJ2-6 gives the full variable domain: SAVISQKPSRDICQRGTSLTIQCQVDSQVTMMFWYRQQPGQSLTLIATANQGSEATYESGFVIDKFPISRPNLTFSTLTVSNMSPEDSSIYLCSVSTGGSGAKVLSFGAGSRLTVL.